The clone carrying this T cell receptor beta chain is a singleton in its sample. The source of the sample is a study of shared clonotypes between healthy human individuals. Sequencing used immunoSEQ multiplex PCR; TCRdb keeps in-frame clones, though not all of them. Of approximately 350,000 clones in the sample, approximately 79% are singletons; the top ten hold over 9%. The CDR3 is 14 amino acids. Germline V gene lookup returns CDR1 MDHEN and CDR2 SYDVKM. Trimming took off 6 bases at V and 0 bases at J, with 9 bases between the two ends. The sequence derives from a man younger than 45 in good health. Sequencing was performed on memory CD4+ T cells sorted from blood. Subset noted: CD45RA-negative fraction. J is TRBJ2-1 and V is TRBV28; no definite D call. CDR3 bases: TGTGCCAGCAGCCACCTCCCCTCCTACAATGAGCAGTTCTTC. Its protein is CASSHLPSYNEQFF.